What follows are 28 T cell receptor beta chains derived from one specimen sequenced in a study of CD8 T cells in Susac syndrome. Reverse transcription of about 0.45 to 1 ug RNA was performed with random hexamers. MiXCR was run by TCRdb on the immunoSEQ multiplex PCR reads, yielding one entry per CDR3 protein. This sample has more than 40,000 distinct CDR3 sequences, with approximately 94% found just once. Specimen: CD8+ T cells from PBMCs. These receptors were collected from a human donor in good health.

Remarks on this clonotype: A read error may produce the germline difference seen at one junction end. V gene TRBV27 combines with J gene TRBJ2-3; 9 positions match TRBD1. Germline loops: CDR1 MNHEY, CDR2 SMNVEV (reference sequence). The CDR3 covers 16 residues. The CDR3 DNA reads TGTGCCAGCAGCTTATCACAGGGGGCGCACCCAGATACGCAGTATTTT. This codes for CASSLSQGAHPDTQYF.

The chain joins TRBV13 to TRBJ2-2; 14 nucleotides line up with TRBD2. CDR1 is PRHDT, CDR2 FYEKMQ, per germline (reference sequence). CDR3 size: 16 residues. The J segment lost 1 base and the V segment lost 6 bases, leaving 1 base of the junction unmatched. CDR3 DNA: TGTGCCAGCAGAGGACTAGCGGGAGGGAACACCGGGGAGCTGTTTTTT. It translates to CASRGLAGGNTGELFF. The entire variable domain, with the rest obtained from reference TRBV13 and TRBJ2-2, is as follows: AAGVIQSPRHLIKEKRETATLKCYPIPRHDTVYWYQQGPGQDPQFLISFYEKMQSDKGSIPDRFSAQQFSDYHSELNMSSLELGDSALYFCASRGLAGGNTGELFFGEGSRLTVL.

This rearrangement joins TRBV4-2 to TRBJ2-5, with D possibly being TRBD2 (6 bases). The CDR3 sequence is 19 residues long. From germline, CDR1 is LGHNA and CDR2 YNFKEQ. The germline V and J ends were trimmed by 3 bases and 5 bases, with 28 bases remaining between them. The CDR3 nucleotides read TGTGCCAGCAGCCACCTTAGGGCGGGAAGGAGGTCCTCGGGTGAGACCCAGTACTTC. This translates into CASSHLRAGRRSSGETQYF.

The chain joins TRBV7-9 to TRBJ1-1, with D hard to call. Between the trimmed V and J ends, which lost 5 bases and 3 bases, there was a span of 13 bases. From germline, CDR1 is SEHNR and CDR2 FQNEAQ (reference sequence). CDR3 size: 14 residues. In nucleotides, the CDR3 is TGTGCCAGCAGCACCTGGGAGGGAGACACTGAAGCTTTCTTT. Protein sequence: CASSTWEGDTEAFF. The whole variable domain, filled in from reference TRBV7-9 and TRBJ1-1, reads DTGVSQNPRHKITKRGQNVTFRCDPISEHNRLYWYRQTLGQGPEFLTYFQNEAQLEKSRLLSDRFSAERPKGSFSTLEIQRTEQGDSAMYLCASSTWEGDTEAFFGQGTRLTVV.

This clonotype was found once. V is TRBV28 and J is TRBJ2-7, with D perhaps assigned TRBD1 or TRBD2 (6 bases each). The CDR3 runs to 15 residues. Germline loops: CDR1 MDHEN, CDR2 SYDVKM. V was cut by 6 bases and J by 1 base, with 16 bases left in between. The CDR3 loop is CASSPVGGESYEQYF. The DNA of the CDR3 is TGTGCCAGCAGCCCCGTGGGGGGCGAGTCCTACGAGCAGTACTTC.

The chain carries TRBV6-5 and TRBJ2-7; 8 bases are shared with TRBD2. Unmatched junction bases numbered 4, after V lost 1 base and J lost 5 bases. The CDR3 is 14 residues long. Germline V gene lookup returns CDR1 MNHEY and CDR2 SVGAGI. The CDR3 coding sequence is TGTGCCAGCAGTTACTGGCGGGAGGCCAACGAGCAGTACTTC. It encodes CASSYWREANEQYF.

The rearrangement uses TRBV4-2 and TRBJ2-3, with 12 positions matching TRBD2. The V segment lost 5 bases and the J segment 6 bases; nucleotides outside the gene matches: 6. The germline V gene has CDR1 LGHNA and CDR2 YNFKEQ. This CDR3 has 15 residues. CDR3 amino acids: CASSDRTSGKDTQYF. For the CDR3, the DNA is TGTGCCAGCAGCGACCGGACTAGCGGGAAGGATACGCAGTATTTT.

This clonotype has only one observation. This chain uses TRBV20-1 with TRBJ2-2; D unclear. This CDR3 is 15 amino acids long. V lost 3 bases and J lost 5, with 16 bases in between. CDR1 is DFQATT, CDR2 SNEGSKA, per germline (reference sequence). The CDR3 sequence is CSARGPTVTTGELFF. The CDR3 DNA is TGCAGTGCTAGGGGCCCGACGGTAACTACCGGGGAGCTGTTTTTT.

The rearrangement uses TRBV6-5 and TRBJ2-3; 9 bases line up with TRBD2. Per the germline V gene, CDR1 is MNHEY and CDR2 is SVGAGI. V trimming: 9 bases; J trimming: 4 bases; junction bases outside the gene matches: 8. This CDR3 has 14 amino acids. CDR3 coding DNA: TGTGCCAGTTGGGTAGCGGGAGCGGCAGATACGCAGTATTTT. Translating gives CASWVAGAADTQYF.

This clonotype was picked up one time. V usage is TRBV9 and J usage is TRBJ2-5; D unclear. Germline V gene sequence: CDR1 SGDLS, CDR2 YYNGEE. Trimming stripped 0 bases from V and 2 bases from J, with 5 bases between. The CDR3 length is 13 residues. CDR3 loop: CASSVGGQETQYF. In nucleotides, the CDR3 is TGTGCCAGCAGCGTAGGCGGACAAGAGACCCAGTACTTC. The variable domain in full, completed from reference TRBV9 and TRBJ2-5, reads DSGVTQTPKHLITATGQRVTLRCSPRSGDLSVYWYQQSLDQGLQFLIQYYNGEERAKGNILERFSAQQFPDLHSELNLSSLELGDSALYFCASSVGGQETQYFGPGTRLLVL.

The rearrangement links TRBV7-9 to TRBJ1-1; D is uncertain. The CDR3 extends over 13 amino acids. V gave up 6 bases and J gave up 1 base, with 9 bases separating them. Germline V gene lookup returns CDR1 SEHNR and CDR2 FQNEAQ (reference sequence). The CDR3 sequence is CASRWAENTEAFF. The CDR3 coding sequence is TGTGCCAGCAGGTGGGCAGAGAACACTGAAGCTTTCTTT. The full variable domain, with the rest looked up from reference TRBV7-9 and TRBJ1-1, is DTGVSQNPRHKITKRGQNVTFRCDPISEHNRLYWYRQTLGQGPEFLTYFQNEAQLEKSRLLSDRFSAERPKGSFSTLEIQRTEQGDSAMYLCASRWAENTEAFFGQGTRLTVV.

This clonotype came up once. The gene calls are TRBV7-9 and TRBJ2-7; the match to TRBD2 covers 10 bases. Germline assignment: CDR1 SEHNR and CDR2 FQNEAQ (reference sequence). The V and J ends lost 5 bases and 0 bases, in that order; junction bases with no gene match: 7. This CDR3 has 16 residues. The CDR3 DNA reads as TGTGCCAGCAGCCCTCCAACTAGCGGGACCTCCTACGAGCAGTACTTC. It encodes CASSPPTSGTSYEQYF.

The chain recombines TRBV4-1 with TRBJ2-7; 13 nucleotides align to TRBD2. CDR3 size: 15 residues. Germline loops: CDR1 MGHRA, CDR2 YSYEKL. With V trimmed by 0 bases and J by 7 bases, 3 bases remained unmatched. In DNA, the CDR3 is TGCGCCAGCAGCCAAGAAACTAGCGGGAGGGGTGAGCAGTACTTC. Translated: CASSQETSGRGEQYF.

J is TRBJ2-7 and V is TRBV20-1, with TRBD2 as a possible D gene (6 bases). The CDR3 loop spans 19 amino acids. V was shortened by 1 base and J by 4 bases, with 29 bases between the two germline ends. Germline V gene data show CDR1 as DFQATT and CDR2 as SNEGSKA (reference sequence). The CDR3 DNA is TGCAGTGCTAGAGGACCCCCCAGCCCCCCCAGGGTTGGGGGGTACGAGCAGTACTTC. It encodes CSARGPPSPPRVGGYEQYF.

The chain carries TRBV7-6 and TRBJ2-2; tentative D call: TRBD2 (5 bases). V dropped 5 bases and J dropped 0 bases, with 10 bases sitting between them. This CDR3 is 15 amino acids long. Germline assignment: CDR1 SGHVS and CDR2 FNYEAQ. The CDR3 sequence is CASSRREANTGELFF. The CDR3 bases are TGTGCCAGCAGCCGCCGGGAAGCGAACACCGGGGAGCTGTTTTTT.

V usage is TRBV29-1 and J usage is TRBJ2-1, with D possibly matching TRBD2 (7 bases). Germline CDR1 and CDR2: SQVTM and ANQGSEA. The CDR3 has 15 residues. V lost 3 bases, J lost 2 bases, and 14 bases lay in between. This CDR3 is CSVERGQTPYNEQFF. CDR3 coding DNA: TGCAGCGTTGAGCGGGGGCAGACCCCCTACAATGAGCAGTTCTTC.

This chain connects TRBV29-1 to TRBJ2-7; D ambiguous. Between the trimmed V and J ends, which lost 0 bases and 2 bases, there was a span of 2 bases. Germline values: CDR1 SQVTM, CDR2 ANQGSEA. This CDR3 comprises 11 residues. This chain's CDR3 is CSVEEAYEQYF. DNA for the CDR3: TGCAGCGTTGAAGAAGCCTACGAGCAGTACTTC.

The chain employs TRBV4-1 and TRBJ1-5; D remains ambiguous. The germline V gene encodes CDR1 MGHRA and CDR2 YSYEKL. V lost 0 bases to trimming and J lost 7 bases, with 13 bases between them. This CDR3 has 15 residues. The CDR3 region is CASSQDGGGWQPQHF. In DNA form, the CDR3 reads TGCGCCAGCAGCCAAGACGGTGGTGGATGGCAGCCCCAGCATTTT.

The chain recombines TRBV29-1 with TRBJ1-4; D unclear. This CDR3 comprises 12 residues. Germline V lookup: CDR1 SQVTM, CDR2 ANQGSEA. V dropped 4 bases and J dropped 8 bases, with 11 bases sitting between them. Here the CDR3 DNA reads TGCAGCGTTGGGGTCTCAGCGGAAAAACTGTTTTTT. Translation gives CSVGVSAEKLFF.

This chain uses TRBV18 with TRBJ1-4; D unresolved. The CDR3 spans 14 residues. V lost 6 bases and J lost 8, with 16 bases in between. Germline values: CDR1 KGHSH, CDR2 LQKENI. This CDR3 is CASSPDDKREKLFF. CDR3 nucleotides: TGTGCCAGCTCGCCGGACGATAAAAGGGAAAAACTGTTTTTT.

The V gene is TRBV3-1, the J gene TRBJ1-2; 8 nucleotides line up with TRBD1. The CDR3 consists of 15 residues. The germline CDR1 and CDR2 sequences are LGHDT and YNNKEL (reference sequence). The V segment lost 3 bases and the J segment 1 base; nucleotides outside the gene matches: 4. The CDR3, as DNA: TGTGCCAGCAGCCAGCCGGGACAGGTTAACTATGGCTACACCTTC. Amino acids: CASSQPGQVNYGYTF.

This rearrangement joins TRBV6-6 to TRBJ2-3, with 12 bases aligning to TRBD2. CDR1 is MNHNY and CDR2 is SVGAGI in the germline V gene (reference sequence). This CDR3 has 16 amino acids. The trim removed 5 bases at V and 3 bases at J, leaving 6 bases unmatched. The CDR3 DNA follows: TGTGCCAGCAGTCCCCCTAGCGGGAGGGCTACAGATACGCAGTATTTT. Amino acids: CASSPPSGRATDTQYF.

This sequence joins TRBV29-1 and TRBJ2-1; D tentatively reads TRBD1 or TRBD2 (5 bases each). The CDR3 is 15 residues long. Trimming stripped 5 bases from V and 6 bases from J, with 20 bases between. Germline V CDR1 and CDR2: SQVTM, ANQGSEA. The CDR3 nucleotides read TGCAGCGTTAAAATCGCCGGGGCAGGCCGCAATGAGCAGTTCTTC. Its translation is CSVKIAGAGRNEQFF.

The J gene is TRBJ2-4, the V gene TRBV4-1; D uncertain. Germline-derived CDR1 and CDR2 are MGHRA and YSYEKL. This CDR3 spans 14 amino acids. The germline V and J ends were trimmed by 0 bases and 4 bases, with 7 bases remaining between them. The CDR3 loop reads CASSQEGRKNIQYF. DNA for the CDR3: TGCGCCAGCAGCCAAGAAGGACGTAAAAACATTCAGTACTTC.

For this clonotype: Its ends do not fully match the called genes, so a read error is possible. The chain joins TRBV7-7 to TRBJ2-2; TRBD1 might be the D (5 bases). CDR3 length: 14 amino acids. Germline CDR1 is SSHAT and CDR2 is FNYEAQ (reference sequence). The chain's CDR3 is CASTPGTNTGELFF. As DNA, the CDR3 is TGTGCTAGCACCCCAGGGACGAACACCGGGGAGCTGTTTTTT. Full variable domain (remainder filled in from reference TRBV7-7 and TRBJ2-2): GAGVSQSPRYKVTKRGQDVTLRCDPISSHATLYWYQQALGQGPEFLTYFNYEAQPDKSGLPSDRFSAERPEGSISTLTIQRTEQRDSAMYRCASTPGTNTGELFFGEGSRLTVL.

The chain uses TRBV20-1 and TRBJ2-7, with 9 bases identical to TRBD2. Germline V gene data show CDR1 as DFQATT and CDR2 as SNEGSKA (reference sequence). The CDR3 spans 15 residues. Germline trimming cut 1 base from V and 4 bases from J; bases unmatched to any gene: 8. The CDR3 DNA follows: TGCAGTGCTAGAGTTGGGCGCGGGAGGGGGTACGAGCAGTACTTC. This encodes CSARVGRGRGYEQYF.

This clonotype was counted between two and nine times. The rearrangement joins TRBV12-3 or TRBV12-4 to TRBJ2-7; tentatively, D is TRBD1 or TRBD2 (5 bases each). This CDR3 has 13 residues. V lost 4 bases and J lost 9, with 16 bases in between. This chain's CDR3 is CASSYPTGGGQYF. The CDR3 DNA sequence: TGTGCCAGCAGTTACCCCACAGGAGGCGGGCAGTACTTC.

The genes are TRBV21-1 and TRBJ2-6; the D call TRBD2 from the table was never checked on the DNA. TRBV21-1 is a listed pseudogene. The CDR3 is 16 residues long. The CDR3 bases are TGTGCCAGCAGCAGGCCCTCTCCCTCTGGGGCCAACGTCCTGACTTTC. The encoded protein is CASSRPSPSGANVLTF.